This T cell receptor beta chain comes out of a study of OX40 agonist ivuxolimab in advanced cancers. Germline assignment: CDR1 KGHSH and CDR2 LQKENI. CDR3 size: 13 residues. V was shortened by 3 bases and J by 3 bases, with 7 bases between the two germline ends. Sequencing was performed with immunoSEQ multiplex PCR; in TCRdb, only in-frame clones are kept and a portion is missing. Altogether approximately 84,000 clones are present, around 83% being singletons, with the ten largest covering about 1%. This chain uses TRBV18 with TRBJ2-3; D uncertain. The TCR comes from an adult with an advanced solid tumor such as melanoma, head and neck, liver or kidney cancer. Source: CD4+ or CD8+ T cells sorted from blood, taken in a trial of the OX40 agonist ivuxolimab. This CDR3 is CASSPIETDTQYF. The CDR3 nucleotides are TGTGCCAGCTCACCCATCGAAACAGATACGCAGTATTTT.